One and the same sample provided the 4 T cell receptor beta chains below, sequenced in a study of T-cell memory formation after mild COVID-19. Using its own MiXCR run on the 5' RACE reads, TCRdb lists one record per CDR3 protein. The repertoire consists of 350,000 to 550,000 distinct CDR3 sequences, with under 20% occurring once and the leading ten covering about a fifth. The sample comprised PBMCs or a T cell subset sorted from them (not recorded which). All receptors derive from a young man who had mild COVID-19 (a few samples of this study predate the infection). Cell type and time point are not known.

The rearrangement joins TRBV20-1 to TRBJ2-5, with 9 positions matching TRBD2. J gave up 5 bases and V 0 bases, and 7 bases lay outside the gene matches. The germline V gene has CDR1 DFQATT and CDR2 SNEGSKA (reference sequence). CDR3 length: 15 residues. The CDR3 sequence is CSARDRRGGWETQYF. CDR3 DNA: TGCAGTGCTAGAGATAGGCGGGGGGGCTGGGAGACCCAGTACTTC.

This clonotype was observed a handful of times. The chain uses TRBV29-1 and TRBJ1-2, with D maybe TRBD1 (5 bases). The germline gives CDR1 SQVTM, CDR2 ANQGSEA. Trimming cost V 4 bases and J 4 bases, with 10 bases left between them. This CDR3 region has 12 residues. The CDR3 DNA is TGCAGCGTTGTGAGGGGCCCCTATGGCTACACCTTC. Translation: CSVVRGPYGYTF.

This rearrangement joins TRBV6-2 or TRBV6-3 to TRBJ2-2, with D unclear. The CDR3 length is 14 residues. Germline V gene data show CDR1 as MNHEY and CDR2 as SVGEGT. Trimming took off 3 bases at V and 0 bases at J, with 5 bases between the two ends. CDR3 amino acids: CASSYLANTGELFF. The CDR3 nucleotides read TGTGCCAGCAGTTATCTAGCGAACACCGGGGAGCTGTTTTTT.

This clonotype was found a few times. The rearrangement joins TRBV5-1 to TRBJ2-2; D might be TRBD1 (5 bases). Germline assignment: CDR1 SGHRS and CDR2 YFSETQ. The CDR3 is made up of 16 amino acids. Trimming took off 0 bases at V and 4 bases at J, with 13 bases between the two ends. CDR3 amino acids: CASSLAGWGGTGELFF. The CDR3 DNA follows: TGCGCCAGCAGCTTGGCCGGCTGGGGCGGCACCGGGGAGCTGTTTTTT.